A single sample is the source of the 21 T cell receptor beta chains below, sequenced in a study of neoadjuvant nivolumab and ipilimumab in lung cancer. Clones were sequenced by immunoSEQ multiplex PCR, and TCRdb holds only the in-frame ones, with some missing. This sample has tens of thousands of clones, with around 80% found just once. Source: peripheral blood, taken before neoadjuvant nivolumab, alone or with ipilimumab. The receptors shown here come from an adult with non-small cell lung cancer.

The chain joins TRBV5-1 to TRBJ1-2; possible D gene TRBD1, 5 bases. Per germline, CDR1 SGHRS and CDR2 YFSETQ. V lost 7 bases and J lost 3, with 13 bases in between. The CDR3 has 13 amino acids. For the CDR3, the DNA is TGCGCCAGCGCCGGGGCCGCCGACTATGGCTACACCTTC. Its translation: CASAGAADYGYTF.

This sequence joins TRBV5-4 and TRBJ2-6; the D is unclear. The CDR3 spans 15 residues. Trimming stripped 4 bases from V and 2 bases from J, with 10 bases between. Germline loops: CDR1 SGHNT, CDR2 YYREEE (reference sequence). This CDR3 is CASSGPIAGANVLTF. The CDR3 nucleotides are TGTGCCAGCAGCGGACCAATTGCTGGGGCCAACGTCCTGACTTTC.

The V and J genes are TRBV6-1 and TRBJ1-1, with 10 bases identical to TRBD1. There are 13 residues in the CDR3. The V and J ends lost 8 bases and 3 bases, in that order; junction bases with no gene match: 3. The V gene's germline CDR1 is MNHNS and CDR2 SASEGT. The CDR3 reads CASADRGDTEAFF. The CDR3 DNA reads TGTGCCAGCGCGGACAGGGGGGACACTGAAGCTTTCTTT.

The chain carries TRBV29-1 and TRBJ2-7, with TRBD1 matching 9 bases. With V trimmed by 4 bases and J by 2 bases, 3 bases remained unmatched. Germline V lookup: CDR1 SQVTM, CDR2 ANQGSEA. The CDR3 runs 13 residues. Here the CDR3 DNA reads TGCAGCGTTGGACAGGGGGACGCCTACGAGCAGTACTTC. This gives the protein CSVGQGDAYEQYF.

J is TRBJ2-7 and V is TRBV5-6; no definite D call. Germline V CDR1 and CDR2: SGHDT, YYEEEE. The CDR3 extends over 12 amino acids. V shed 2 bases and J shed 3 bases, with 6 bases lying between them. CDR3 loop: CASSLSGYEQYF. The DNA for the CDR3 is TGTGCCAGCAGCTTATCGGGCTACGAGCAGTACTTC.

J is TRBJ2-7 and V is TRBV7-3; D is possibly TRBD2 (5 bases). Trimming left V 1 base short and J 1 base short, with 11 bases between. There are 15 residues in the CDR3. The germline CDR1 and CDR2 sequences are SGHTA and FQGTGA. CDR3 loop: CASSLILAWSYEQYF. For the CDR3, the DNA is TGTGCCAGCAGCTTAATTCTAGCATGGTCCTACGAGCAGTACTTC.

This rearrangement joins TRBV13 to TRBJ2-1; TRBD1 aligns across 11 bases. Unmatched junction bases numbered 3, after V lost 1 base and J lost 7 bases. Germline V lookup: CDR1 PRHDT, CDR2 FYEKMQ (reference sequence). This CDR3 has 15 residues. The DNA of the CDR3 is TGTGCCAGCAGCTTAGTGGGGACAGGGGGAAATGAGCAGTTCTTC. This sequence encodes CASSLVGTGGNEQFF.

This rearrangement joins TRBV18 to TRBJ2-3, with no clear D. The V gene's germline CDR1 is KGHSH and CDR2 LQKENI. Trimming removed 3 bases from V and 1 base from J, with 5 bases in between. The CDR3 has 13 amino acids. CDR3 sequence (DNA): TGTGCCAGCTCACCGATTGGCACAGATACGCAGTATTTT. Translated, it gives CASSPIGTDTQYF.

This clone was recorded a few times. V usage is TRBV19 and J usage is TRBJ2-7; D may be TRBD2 (6 bases). Deletions cut 5 bases from V and 3 bases from J, with 17 bases between. The length of the CDR3 is 15 residues. Germline CDR1 LNHDA, CDR2 SQIVND (reference sequence). Written as DNA, the CDR3 is TGTGCCAGTAGTGTAAGGGACTTCCCCTACTACGAGCAGTACTTC. It yields the protein CASSVRDFPYYEQYF.

The J gene is TRBJ2-5, the V gene TRBV10-3; 7 positions agree with TRBD2. CDR3 size: 15 residues. Germline lookup yields CDR1 ENHRY and CDR2 SYGVKD. The trim removed 8 bases at V and 4 bases at J, leaving 13 bases unmatched. The CDR3 bases are TGTGCCATCCGGGCTAGCGGCCGGGGTACAGAGACCCAGTACTTC. Translation gives CAIRASGRGTETQYF.

J is TRBJ2-7 and V is TRBV5-1, with TRBD1 identical over 7 bases. The trim removed 3 bases at V and 2 bases at J, leaving 5 bases unmatched. This CDR3 region has 14 residues. CDR1 and CDR2 (germline): SGHRS, YFSETQ. The CDR3 spells CASSWGQPAYEQYF. CDR3 bases: TGCGCCAGCAGCTGGGGACAGCCAGCCTACGAGCAGTACTTC.

CDR3 nucleotide sequence: TGTGCCATCAGTGACAAGGGGTCGAACACTGAAGCTTTCTTT. Amino acid sequence: CAISDKGSNTEAFF. The chain links TRBV10-3 to TRBJ1-1, with D maybe TRBD1 (5 bases). This CDR3 region has 14 residues. With 3 bases removed from V and 1 base from J, the gap between germline ends came to 9 bases. Germline assignment: CDR1 ENHRY and CDR2 SYGVKD.

In this sample, this clone turned up a few times. The chain recombines TRBV19 with TRBJ1-1, with D possibly TRBD1 on 6 matching bases. CDR3 length: 14 residues. CDR1 and CDR2 from the germline V gene are LNHDA and SQIVND (reference sequence). Trimming took 4 bases from V and 4 from J, leaving 13 bases between them. The CDR3 region has the DNA TGTGCCAGTAGTAACCCCGGGGGCCTCACTGAAGCTTTCTTT. Translated: CASSNPGGLTEAFF. Looking up the rest from reference TRBV19 and TRBJ1-1 gives the full variable domain: DGGITQSPKYLFRKEGQNVTLSCEQNLNHDAMYWYRQDPGQGLRLIYYSQIVNDFQKGDIAEGYSVSREKKESFPLTVTSAQKNPTAFYLCASSNPGGLTEAFFGQGTRLTVV.

The rearrangement links TRBV28 to TRBJ1-5, with D unresolved. This CDR3 has 16 amino acids. Germline CDR1 and CDR2: MDHEN and SYDVKM. Trimming took 3 bases from V and 4 from J, leaving 16 bases between them. The CDR3 loop is CASSFPAAGGNQPQHF. DNA for the CDR3: TGTGCCAGCAGTTTCCCAGCCGCGGGTGGAAATCAGCCCCAGCATTTT.

The V gene is TRBV7-9, the J gene TRBJ1-4, with D unresolved. The CDR3 is 15 residues long. V was cut by 7 bases and J by 6 bases, with 18 bases left in between. Looked up from germline, CDR1 is SEHNR and CDR2 is FQNEAQ (reference sequence). The CDR3 reads CASTPGGPSDEKLFF. The CDR3 bases are TGTGCCAGCACCCCCGGCGGGCCTTCAGATGAAAAACTGTTTTTT.

The rearrangement joins TRBV10-3 to TRBJ2-6; TRBD1 matches 8 bases. Trimming removed 4 bases from V and 0 bases from J; junction bases left unmatched: 8. Germline V gene data show CDR1 as ENHRY and CDR2 as SYGVKD. This CDR3 region has 18 residues. The CDR3 is CAISAESGGLSGANVLTF. In DNA form, the CDR3 reads TGTGCCATCAGTGCAGAATCAGGGGGCCTCTCTGGGGCCAACGTCCTGACTTTC.

Comment on this clone: This same CDR3 is encoded by further DNA sequences in the sample. V usage is TRBV7-2 and J usage is TRBJ1-4; D unresolved. This CDR3 is built from 14 residues. V was pared by 5 bases and J by 8 bases, with 15 bases between. CDR1 is SGHTA and CDR2 is FQGNSA in the germline V gene. In DNA form, the CDR3 reads TGTGCCAGCAGCCCAGGAGGAGGGAGGGAAAAACTGTTTTTT. It codes for CASSPGGGREKLFF. Using reference TRBV7-2 and TRBJ1-4 for the parts outside the CDR3, the full variable domain is GAGVSQSPSNKVTEKGKDVELRCDPISGHTALYWYRQSLGQGLEFLIYFQGNSAPDKSGLPSDRFSAERTGGSVSTLTIQRTQQEDSAVYLCASSPGGGREKLFFGSGTQLSVL.

The V and J genes are TRBV5-6 and TRBJ2-2; 8 bases are shared with TRBD1. The V and J ends lost 3 bases and 3 bases, in that order; junction bases with no gene match: 7. In germline, CDR1 is SGHDT, CDR2 YYEEEE. The CDR3 is made up of 16 amino acids. The CDR3 DNA is TGTGCCAGCAGCTCAGGACAGGGAAGGTACACCGGGGAGCTGTTTTTT. It translates to CASSSGQGRYTGELFF.

The chain employs TRBV5-4 and TRBJ2-7, with 9 positions matching TRBD1. Trimming at V came to 0 bases and at J to 3 bases, leaving 1 base not matched to a gene. Germline V CDR1 and CDR2: SGHNT, YYREEE (reference sequence). The length of the CDR3 is 14 residues. CDR3 nucleotides: TGTGCCAGCAGCTTGGGGACAGGGGTCTACGAGCAGTACTTC. Amino acids: CASSLGTGVYEQYF.

The V call is TRBV11-1, the J call TRBJ2-2; TRBD1 aligns across 7 bases. The CDR3 is 15 residues long. CDR1 SGHAT and CDR2 FQDESV come from the germline V gene (reference sequence). V lost 1 base to trimming and J lost 1 base; unmatched junction nucleotides: 0. CDR3 coding DNA: TGTGCCAGCAGCTTAGACAGGGGGAACACCGGGGAGCTGTTTTTT. This translates into CASSLDRGNTGELFF.

This chain links TRBV2 with TRBJ1-2; 7 bases align to TRBD1. V gave up 1 base and J gave up 4 bases; unmatched junction bases: 9. Germline V gene data show CDR1 as SNHLY and CDR2 as FYNNEI. The CDR3 loop spans 16 amino acids. The CDR3 loop is CASSEGGTGVVYGYTF. The DNA of the CDR3 is TGTGCCAGCAGTGAAGGGGGAACAGGGGTGGTCTATGGCTACACCTTC.